A single T cell receptor beta chain is shown here with its context. The CDR3 covers 14 residues. Trimming removed 2 bases at V and 4 bases at J, with 12 bases between. The germline CDR1 and CDR2 sequences are SQVTM and ANQGSEA. A single record per CDR3 protein comes from TCRdb applying MiXCR to the 5' RACE reads. Of tens of thousands of distinct CDR3 sequences listed, about 28% were seen once; the top ten hold 3.7%. The V and J genes are TRBV29-1 and TRBJ2-1; possible D gene TRBD2, 5 bases. The TCR sequence derives from a female donor with breast cancer. The specimen was naive CD4+ T cells sorted from a lymph node. Subset denoted: naive CD4+ T cells, CD4+CD45RA+CD25-. The CDR3 nucleotides read TGCAGCGTTGAACTGGAGCGGACTTACAATGAGCAGTTCTTC. This codes for CSVELERTYNEQFF.